This T cell receptor (beta chain) comes out of a study of T cell repertoires in cytomegalovirus infection (dated by TCRdb to about 2019). Some background on the complete study: Because public TCR beta signatures pointed to carriage of CMV infection together with the matching HLA type, the HLA type of each donor mattered for the analysis. Paper-wide results and their limitations: The ex vivo response was dominated by HLA-C-restricted CMV-specific TCR beta clonotypes, which also provided the single most frequent clonotype in two of eight donors. In both this cohort and an independent cohort of over 350 donors, the cumulative frequency of public TCR beta family members distinguished carriers of CMV infection plus the relevant HLA type.

The listed sequencing device is Illumina HiSeq 1500. The raw public data were reprocessed by TCRdb itself: fastp quality trimming at Q25, MiXCR clonotype calling, in-frame beta chains only. Entries are consolidated by CDR3 protein sequence, retaining the most common genes and DNA. Present in this sample are roughly 300,000 distinct CDR3 sequences, more than 20% of which were seen just once. Approximately 15% of the sample is in the top ten clones. About this clonotype: Its antigen remains unidentified. Nothing much larger sits one base from this clone, and base qualities are not available.

Per the germline V gene, SQVTM is the CDR1 and ANQGSEA is the CDR2. V and J are trimmed by 6 bases and 5 bases, and the gene matches miss 6 bases of the junction. Inclusive of the bounding cysteine and phenylalanine, the CDR3 is 13 residues long. Solely the CDR3 DNA is kept, with 39 bases framed from the first base. Input material: PBMCs. This receptor was taken from a human donor in good health (CMV status not recorded). Some clones in this sample may be carry-over from other donors' samples. This chain is built from TRBV29-1 and TRBJ2-5, with 10 bases matching TRBD1. The CDR3 sequence is CSVQDRGTETQYF. The DNA sequence is given as TGCAGCGTCCAGGACAGGGGGACGGAGACCCAGTACTTC.